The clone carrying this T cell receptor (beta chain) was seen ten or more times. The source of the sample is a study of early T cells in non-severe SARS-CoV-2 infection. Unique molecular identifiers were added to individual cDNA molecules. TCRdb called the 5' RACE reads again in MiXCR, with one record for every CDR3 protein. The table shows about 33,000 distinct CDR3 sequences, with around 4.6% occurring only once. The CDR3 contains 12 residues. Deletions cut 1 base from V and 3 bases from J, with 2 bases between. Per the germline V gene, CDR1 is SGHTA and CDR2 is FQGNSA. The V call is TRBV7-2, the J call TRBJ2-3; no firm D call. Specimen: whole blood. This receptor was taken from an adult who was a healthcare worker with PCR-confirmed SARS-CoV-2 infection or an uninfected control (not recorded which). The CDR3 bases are TGTGCCAGCAGCTTAGGAACAGATACGCAGTATTTT. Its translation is CASSLGTDTQYF.